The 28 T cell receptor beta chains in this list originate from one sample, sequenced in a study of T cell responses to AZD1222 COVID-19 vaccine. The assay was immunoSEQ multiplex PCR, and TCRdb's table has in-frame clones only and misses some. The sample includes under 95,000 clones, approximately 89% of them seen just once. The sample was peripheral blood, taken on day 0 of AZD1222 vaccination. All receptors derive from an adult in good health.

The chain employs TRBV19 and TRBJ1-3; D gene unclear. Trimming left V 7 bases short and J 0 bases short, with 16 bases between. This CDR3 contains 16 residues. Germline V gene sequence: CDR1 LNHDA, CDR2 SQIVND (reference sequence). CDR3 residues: CASTRRSGNSGNTIYF. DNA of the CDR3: TGTGCCAGTACCCGCCGTTCGGGGAACTCTGGAAACACCATATATTTT.

Here the CDR3 DNA reads TGTGCCAGCAGCCCCGGGACAAGGGCCCTGGGTGGAAACACCATATATTTT. It yields the protein CASSPGTRALGGNTIYF. The rearrangement uses TRBV28 and TRBJ1-3, with D perhaps matching TRBD1 (6 bases). Germline values: CDR1 MDHEN, CDR2 SYDVKM. The CDR3 loop spans 17 amino acids. V dropped 6 bases and J dropped 3 bases, with 21 bases sitting between them. Variable domain in full (rest from reference TRBV28 and TRBJ1-3): DVKVTQSSRYLVKRTGEKVFLECVQDMDHENMFWYRQDPGLGLRLIYFSYDVKMKEKGDIPEGYSVSREKKERFSLILESASTNQTSMYLCASSPGTRALGGNTIYFGEGSWLTVV.

DNA for the CDR3: TGTGCCAGCAGCAGTCCTCCCGGGGAGCTGTTTTTT. Translating gives CASSSPPGELFF. The chain joins TRBV11-3 to TRBJ2-2, with D hard to call. V shed 5 bases and J shed 6 bases, with 7 bases lying between them. CDR1 SGHNT and CDR2 YENEEA come from the germline V gene. This CDR3 comprises 12 residues.

The CDR3 loop reads CASRTGTGGGNTGELFF. In DNA form, the CDR3 reads TGTGCCAGCAGAACCGGGACAGGGGGAGGGAACACCGGGGAGCTGTTTTTT. This chain uses TRBV5-6 with TRBJ2-2, with 11 bases identical to TRBD1. This CDR3 has 17 amino acids. Unmatched junction bases numbered 7, after V lost 5 bases and J lost 1 base. Germline values: CDR1 SGHDT, CDR2 YYEEEE.

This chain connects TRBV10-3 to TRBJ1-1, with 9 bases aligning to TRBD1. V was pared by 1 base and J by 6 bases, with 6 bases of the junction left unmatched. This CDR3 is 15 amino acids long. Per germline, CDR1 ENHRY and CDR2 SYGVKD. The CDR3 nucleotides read TGTGCCATCAGTGAGTTTGACAGGGGGGACGCTGAAGCTTTCTTT. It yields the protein CAISEFDRGDAEAFF.

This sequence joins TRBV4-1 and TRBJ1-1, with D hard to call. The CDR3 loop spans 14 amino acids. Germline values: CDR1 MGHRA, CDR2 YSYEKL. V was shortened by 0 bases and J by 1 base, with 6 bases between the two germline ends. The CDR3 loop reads CASSQDRWNTEAFF. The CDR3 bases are TGCGCCAGCAGCCAAGACCGATGGAACACTGAAGCTTTCTTT.

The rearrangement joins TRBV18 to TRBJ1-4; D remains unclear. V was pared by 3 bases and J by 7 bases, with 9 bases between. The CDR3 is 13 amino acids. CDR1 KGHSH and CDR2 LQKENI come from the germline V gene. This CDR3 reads CASSPSRTEKLFF. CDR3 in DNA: TGTGCCAGCTCACCCTCCCGGACTGAAAAACTGTTTTTT.

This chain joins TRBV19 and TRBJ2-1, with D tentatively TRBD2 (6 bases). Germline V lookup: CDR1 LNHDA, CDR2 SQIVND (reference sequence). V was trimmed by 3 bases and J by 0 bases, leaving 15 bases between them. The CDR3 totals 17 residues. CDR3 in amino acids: CASSISGVLSSYNEQFF. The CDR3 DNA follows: TGTGCCAGTAGTATCTCGGGGGTCCTGAGCTCCTACAATGAGCAGTTCTTC.

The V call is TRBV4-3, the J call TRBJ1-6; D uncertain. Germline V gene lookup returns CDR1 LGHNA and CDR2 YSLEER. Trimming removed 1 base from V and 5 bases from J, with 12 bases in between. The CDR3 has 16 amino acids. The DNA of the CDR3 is TGCGCCAGCAGCCAAGGAAACGGACGGCATAATTCACCCCTCCACTTT. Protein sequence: CASSQGNGRHNSPLHF.

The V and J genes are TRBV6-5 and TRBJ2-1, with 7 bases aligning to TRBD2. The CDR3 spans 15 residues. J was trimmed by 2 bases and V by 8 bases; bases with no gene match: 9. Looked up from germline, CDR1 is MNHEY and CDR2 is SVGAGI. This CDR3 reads CASSAGLGTYNEQFF. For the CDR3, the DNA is TGTGCCAGCTCGGCAGGACTAGGGACCTACAATGAGCAGTTCTTC.

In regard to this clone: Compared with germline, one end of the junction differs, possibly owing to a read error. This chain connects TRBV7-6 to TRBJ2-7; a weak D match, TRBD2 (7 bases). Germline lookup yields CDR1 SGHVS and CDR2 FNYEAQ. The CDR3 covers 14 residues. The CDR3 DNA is TGTGCCAGCAGCTTAGGAGGGGGGGTTCTCGAGCAGCACTTC. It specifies CASSLGGGVLEQHF.

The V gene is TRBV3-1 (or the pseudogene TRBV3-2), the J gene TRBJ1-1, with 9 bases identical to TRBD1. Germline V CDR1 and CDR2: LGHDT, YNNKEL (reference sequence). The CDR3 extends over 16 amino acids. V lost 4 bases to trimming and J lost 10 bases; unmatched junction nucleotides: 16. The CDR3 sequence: CASSPRDRARPGVAFF. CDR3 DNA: TGTGCCAGCAGCCCCCGGGACAGGGCCCGTCCCGGCGTAGCTTTCTTT.

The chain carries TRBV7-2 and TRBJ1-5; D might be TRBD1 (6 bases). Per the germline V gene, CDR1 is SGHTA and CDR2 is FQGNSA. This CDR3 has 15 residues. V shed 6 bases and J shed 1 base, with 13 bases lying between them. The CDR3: CASSVQGTSNQPQHF. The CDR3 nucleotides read TGTGCCAGCAGTGTACAGGGAACCAGCAATCAGCCCCAGCATTTT.

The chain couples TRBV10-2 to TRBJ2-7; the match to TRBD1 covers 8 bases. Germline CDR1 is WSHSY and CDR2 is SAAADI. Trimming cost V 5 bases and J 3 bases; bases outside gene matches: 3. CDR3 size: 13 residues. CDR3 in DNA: TGCGCCAGCAGTATAACAGGGGGCTACGAGCAGTACTTC. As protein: CASSITGGYEQYF.

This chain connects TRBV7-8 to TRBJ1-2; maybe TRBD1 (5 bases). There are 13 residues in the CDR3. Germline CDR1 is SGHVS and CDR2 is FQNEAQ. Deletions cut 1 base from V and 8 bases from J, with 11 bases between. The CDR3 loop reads CASSLVVGDGYTF. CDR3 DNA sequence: TGTGCCAGCAGCTTAGTTGTGGGGGACGGCTACACCTTC.

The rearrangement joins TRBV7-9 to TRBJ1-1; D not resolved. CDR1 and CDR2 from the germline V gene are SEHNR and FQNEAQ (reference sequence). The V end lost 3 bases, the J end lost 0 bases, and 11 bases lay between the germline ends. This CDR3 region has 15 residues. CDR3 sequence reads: CASSLAVRMNTEAFF. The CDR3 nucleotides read TGTGCCAGCAGCTTGGCGGTACGCATGAACACTGAAGCTTTCTTT.

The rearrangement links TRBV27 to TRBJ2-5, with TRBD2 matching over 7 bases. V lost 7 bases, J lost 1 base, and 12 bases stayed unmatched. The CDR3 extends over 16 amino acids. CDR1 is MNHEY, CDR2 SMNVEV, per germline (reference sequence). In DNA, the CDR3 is TGTGCCAGCAAGGTTGGGTTGGCGGGAGCCCAAGAGACCCAGTACTTC. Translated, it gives CASKVGLAGAQETQYF.

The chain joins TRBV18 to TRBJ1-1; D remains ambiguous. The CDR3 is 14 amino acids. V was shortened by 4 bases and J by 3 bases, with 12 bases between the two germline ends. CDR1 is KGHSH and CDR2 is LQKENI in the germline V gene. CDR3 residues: CASSLDAWDTEAFF. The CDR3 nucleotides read TGTGCCAGCTCACTGGACGCTTGGGACACTGAAGCTTTCTTT. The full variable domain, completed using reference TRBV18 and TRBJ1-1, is NAGVMQNPRHLVRRRGQEARLRCSPMKGHSHVYWYRQLPEEGLKFMVYLQKENIIDESGMPKERFSAEFPKEGPSILRIQQVVRGDSAAYFCASSLDAWDTEAFFGQGTRLTVV.

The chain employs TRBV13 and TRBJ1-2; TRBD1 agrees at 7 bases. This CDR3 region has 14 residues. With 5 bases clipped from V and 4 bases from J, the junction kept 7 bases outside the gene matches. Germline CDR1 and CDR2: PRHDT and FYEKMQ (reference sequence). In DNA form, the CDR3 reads TGTGCCAGCAGCGACTCCCGGGACAGCTATGGCTACACCTTC. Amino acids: CASSDSRDSYGYTF. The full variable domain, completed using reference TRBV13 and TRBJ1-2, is AAGVIQSPRHLIKEKRETATLKCYPIPRHDTVYWYQQGPGQDPQFLISFYEKMQSDKGSIPDRFSAQQFSDYHSELNMSSLELGDSALYFCASSDSRDSYGYTFGSGTRLTVV.

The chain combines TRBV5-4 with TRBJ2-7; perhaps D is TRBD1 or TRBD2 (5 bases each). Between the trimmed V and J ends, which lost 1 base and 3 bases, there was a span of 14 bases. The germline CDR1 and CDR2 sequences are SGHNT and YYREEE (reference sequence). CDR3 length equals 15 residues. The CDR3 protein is CASSLPGLSIYEQYF. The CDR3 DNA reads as TGTGCCAGCAGCTTGCCGGGGCTTAGTATCTACGAGCAGTACTTC. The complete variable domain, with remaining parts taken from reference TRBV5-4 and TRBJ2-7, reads ETGVTQSPTHLIKTRGQQVTLRCSSQSGHNTVSWYQQALGQGPQFIFQYYREEENGRGNFPPRFSGLQFPNYSSELNVNALELDDSALYLCASSLPGLSIYEQYFGPGTRLTVT.

CDR3 residues: CASSLTGTNTEAFF. The DNA for the CDR3 is TGTGCCAGCTCATTGACAGGGACGAACACTGAAGCTTTCTTT. The chain uses TRBV18 and TRBJ1-1, with 7 bases that match TRBD1. V lost 5 bases, J lost 1 base, and 4 bases stayed unmatched. The germline V gene has CDR1 KGHSH and CDR2 LQKENI. The CDR3 loop spans 14 amino acids.

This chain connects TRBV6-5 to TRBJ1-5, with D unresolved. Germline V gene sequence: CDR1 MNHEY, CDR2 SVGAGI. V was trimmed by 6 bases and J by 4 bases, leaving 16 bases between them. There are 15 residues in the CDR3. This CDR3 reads CASSLGRSANQPQHF. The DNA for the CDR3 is TGTGCCAGCAGCTTAGGACGGTCAGCGAATCAGCCCCAGCATTTT.

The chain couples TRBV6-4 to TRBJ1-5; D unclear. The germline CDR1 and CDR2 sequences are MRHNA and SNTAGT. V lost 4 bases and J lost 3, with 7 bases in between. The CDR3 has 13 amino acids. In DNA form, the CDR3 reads TGTGCCAGCAGTGTTGAAGTCAATCAGCCCCAGCATTTT. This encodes CASSVEVNQPQHF.

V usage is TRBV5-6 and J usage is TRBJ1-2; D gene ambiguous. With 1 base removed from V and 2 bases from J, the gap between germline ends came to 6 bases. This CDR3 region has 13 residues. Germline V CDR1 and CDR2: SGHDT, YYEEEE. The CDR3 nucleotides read TGTGCCAGCAGCTTGTATGGGAACTATGGCTACACCTTC. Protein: CASSLYGNYGYTF.

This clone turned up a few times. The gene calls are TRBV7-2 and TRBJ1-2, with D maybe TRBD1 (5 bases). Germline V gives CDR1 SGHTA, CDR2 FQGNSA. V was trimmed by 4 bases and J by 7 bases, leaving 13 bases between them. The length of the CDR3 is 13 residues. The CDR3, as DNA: TGTGCCAGCAGCTCTGTAGGGGCTAGTGGCTACACCTTC. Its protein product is CASSSVGASGYTF.

The CDR3 spells CASSPHTGLAAWMQFF. The CDR3 region has the DNA TGTGCCAGCAGCCCACACACGGGACTAGCGGCCTGGATGCAGTTCTTC. V gene TRBV9 combines with J gene TRBJ2-1; TRBD2 matches 11 bases. The CDR3 loop spans 16 amino acids. V was pared by 4 bases and J by 12 bases, with 15 bases of the junction left unmatched. Per the germline V gene, CDR1 is SGDLS and CDR2 is YYNGEE.

The CDR3 reads CASSPSGETEAFF. CDR3 sequence (DNA): TGTGCCAGCAGCCCCTCGGGGGAAACTGAAGCTTTCTTT. The chain recombines TRBV2 with TRBJ1-1; a weak D match, TRBD1 (5 bases). The germline CDR1 and CDR2 sequences are SNHLY and FYNNEI. The CDR3 sequence is 13 residues long. Trimming took 6 bases from V and 5 from J, leaving 13 bases between them.

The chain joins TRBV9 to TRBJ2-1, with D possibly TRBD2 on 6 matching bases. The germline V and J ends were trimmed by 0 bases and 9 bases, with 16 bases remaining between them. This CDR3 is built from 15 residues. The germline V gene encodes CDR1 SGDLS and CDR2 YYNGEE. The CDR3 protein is CASSVGGLASGEQFF. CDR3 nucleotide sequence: TGTGCCAGCAGCGTAGGAGGGCTAGCGAGTGGTGAGCAGTTCTTC.